The entry below gives a single T cell receptor (beta chain) sequence along with its context. Antigen: not known. Primers: 60 Vbeta forward and 13 Jbeta reverse. Measured with immunoSEQ multiplex PCR; TCRdb has only the in-frame clones, and not every one. This listing includes tens of thousands of clones. The CDR3 spans 18 residues. With V trimmed by 1 base and J by 10 bases, 13 bases remained unmatched. Germline V CDR1 and CDR2: LGHNA, YSLEER. This specimen comes from a study of cytomegalovirus exposure and HLA in healthy donors. Study observations and caveats: Rare TCR sequences predominated, though certain public TCRs were found in many donors.

The sample taken for sequencing was PBMCs. The rearrangement uses TRBV4-3 and TRBJ1-6, with TRBD1 identical over 10 bases. This sequence originates from a woman in her forties in good health and CMV-seronegative. The CDR3 loop reads CASSQVTAGTGVGSPLHF. CDR3 in DNA: TGCGCCAGCAGCCAAGTCACCGCCGGGACAGGGGTAGGATCACCCCTCCACTTT.